This TCR beta chain was found in a study of identical twins. General observations from the study: With abundant cord blood beta clonotypes, insertions were fewer; memory repertoires showed no such pattern.

This clonotype showed up many times. The antigen is not known. MiXCR was run by TCRdb on the 5' RACE reads, yielding one entry per CDR3 protein. In the table there are 250,000 to 300,000 distinct CDR3 sequences, roughly 10% of which are singletons. The CDR3 has 18 residues. The ends were cut back, 3 bases at V and 5 bases at J, with 22 bases in the middle. CDR1 KGHDR and CDR2 SFDVKD come from the germline V gene. The same specimen was also included in a second study, on yellow fever vaccine responses in identical twins. Per that study: After vaccination, twins' T cell response reportedly seemed partly convergent, partly personalized.

This clonotype was obtained from a woman between 18 and 30 years old in good health. The rearrangement joins TRBV24-1 to TRBJ2-1; D may match TRBD1 or TRBD2 (5 bases each). Sequenced input: CD8+ T cells sorted from blood. The CDR3 reads CATSDTWGFFEGNNEQFF. DNA of the CDR3: TGTGCCACCAGTGATACATGGGGATTTTTTGAGGGGAACAATGAGCAGTTCTTC.